This TCR beta chain was identified in a study of blood T cell repertoires in COVID-19. Overall study: COVID-19 samples from acute and convalescent phases originated in the United States, Italy and Spain.

In Seattle, patients joined the study during active infection and were tracked longitudinally. The repertoire was sequenced with immunoSEQ multiplex PCR; TCRdb's copy has only in-frame clones and lacks some. The sample has about 280,000 clones; approximately 86% are singletons. The germline gives CDR1 SGHTA, CDR2 FQGNSA. The CDR3 length is 16 residues. V dropped 5 bases and J dropped 10; count of bases not matched to a gene: 15. Sequencing was done on a sample of peripheral blood. V gene TRBV7-2 combines with J gene TRBJ2-1; 9 bases fit TRBD2. The TCR comes from a woman in her sixties or seventies with COVID-19, enrolled during active disease. The CDR3, as DNA: TGTGCCAGCAGCCCTCTGACTTCAGCGGGGGGTCGGGAGCAGTTCTTC. Protein: CASSPLTSAGGREQFF.